This TCR beta chain was observed in a study of cytomegalovirus exposure and HLA in healthy donors. Study overall: In an early release, HLA-typed donors contributed tens of millions of unique TCR sequences.

With 60 Vbeta and 13 Jbeta primers, the PCR was carried out. Sequencing was performed with immunoSEQ multiplex PCR; in TCRdb, only in-frame clones are kept and a portion is missing. The sample has around 200,000 clones, more than 80% seen once; the top ten hold under 0.85%. Germline V gene sequence: CDR1 MNHEY, CDR2 SMNVEV (reference sequence). Trimming at V came to 2 bases and at J to 10 bases, leaving 3 bases not matched to a gene. The CDR3 covers 14 residues. The clonotype was recovered from a boy aged 10-17 years in good health and CMV-seronegative. The sequenced material came from PBMCs. The chain is built from TRBV27 and TRBJ1-6, with 9 bases matching TRBD1. The CDR3 nucleotides are TGTGCCAGCAGTTTAGGGACAGGGTACTCACCCCTCCACTTT. Protein: CASSLGTGYSPLHF.